The text below deals with one T cell receptor beta chain. Its matching antigen is unknown. TCR alpha and beta CDR3 regions were amplified from RNA using iRepertoire nested multiplex PCR. One-step reverse transcription and amplification started from approximately 100-400 ng of tissue mRNA or PBMC total RNA. TCRdb independently ran MiXCR on the multiplex PCR reads; one entry per CDR3 protein. This sample carries about 380,000 distinct CDR3 sequences, roughly 41% of them seen once, and the ten largest clones take 12%. These data originate in a study of glioma-infiltrating T cells. Across the study: WHO grade II oligodendrogliomas or astrocytomas, plus non-recurrent WHO grade IV glioblastomas, were sampled. Study observations and caveats: Non-neoplastic patients had below-expected tissue-blood divergence, while all gliomas exceeded expectation. Tissue and blood shared very few CDR3 sequences.

V was trimmed by 4 bases and J by 2 bases, leaving 18 bases between them. CDR1 is SGHTA and CDR2 is FQGNSA in the germline V gene. CDR3 size: 17 residues. The TCR comes from a human donor with low-grade glioma or glioblastoma, undergoing nonglioma brain surgery, or in good health (not recorded which). V gene TRBV7-2 combines with J gene TRBJ2-4; D remains ambiguous. The sequencing sample was made of glioma tissue, nonneoplastic brain tissue, or PBMCs (not recorded which). This chain's CDR3 is CASSSPGQAWTKNIQYF. DNA of the CDR3: TGTGCCAGCAGCTCGCCGGGCCAGGCTTGGACCAAAAACATTCAGTACTTC.